These 32 T cell receptor beta chains originate from one sample sequenced in a study of cytomegalovirus exposure and HLA in healthy donors. A multiplex PCR was run with 60 Vbeta primers and 13 Jbeta primers. The repertoire was sequenced with immunoSEQ multiplex PCR; TCRdb's copy has only in-frame clones and lacks some. The table lists about 130,000 clones, about 87% of them singletons, with around 5.5% in the top ten. Material for sequencing was PBMCs. The receptor set was obtained from a woman in her twenties or thirties in good health and CMV-seronegative.

This chain connects TRBV2 to TRBJ2-7, with 7 bases fitting TRBD1. The CDR3 consists of 14 residues. The junction had 17 bases not matched to a gene; V was cut back by 6 bases and J by 12 bases. The germline V gene has CDR1 SNHLY and CDR2 FYNNEI. CDR3 protein: CASSWNGQETTLYF. DNA of the CDR3: TGTGCCAGCAGCTGGAACGGACAGGAGACAACGTTGTACTTC. The variable domain in full, with the rest retrieved from reference TRBV2 and TRBJ2-7, is EPEVTQTPSHQVTQMGQEVILRCVPISNHLYFYWYRQILGQKVEFLVSFYNNEISEKSEIFDDQFSVERPDGSNFTLKIRSTKLEDSAMYFCASSWNGQETTLYFGPGTRLTVT.

The J gene is TRBJ2-3, the V gene TRBV29-1, with TRBD2 matching 8 bases. There are 14 residues in the CDR3. Germline lookup yields CDR1 SQVTM and CDR2 ANQGSEA. The ends lost 3 bases at V and 3 bases at J; junction bases unmatched: 5. The CDR3 is CSVDPAGGTDTQYF. CDR3 bases: TGCAGCGTTGACCCGGCGGGGGGAACAGATACGCAGTATTTT.

The chain links TRBV28 to TRBJ2-5; 12 nucleotides line up with TRBD1. Germline loops: CDR1 MDHEN, CDR2 SYDVKM. V was pared by 6 bases and J by 5 bases, with 7 bases of the junction left unmatched. The CDR3 is 15 amino acids. The CDR3 DNA sequence: TGTGCCAGCAGACTGGGACAGGGGGCTAGGGAGACCCAGTACTTC. Residues: CASRLGQGARETQYF.

This chain joins TRBV28 and TRBJ1-2; no clear D. V was trimmed by 3 bases and J by 3 bases, leaving 5 bases between them. From germline, CDR1 is MDHEN and CDR2 SYDVKM. The CDR3 has 12 amino acids. The CDR3 DNA sequence: TGTGCCAGCAGTTTCTCCTACTATGGCTACACCTTC. It is translated as CASSFSYYGYTF.

The rearrangement uses TRBV4-1 and TRBJ2-2; D not resolved. Trimming took 2 bases from V and 4 from J, leaving 14 bases between them. The germline CDR1 and CDR2 sequences are MGHRA and YSYEKL. There are 16 residues in the CDR3. CDR3 nucleotides: TGCGCCAGCAGCCAACGATCAAGTCCTAGCACCGGGGAGCTGTTTTTT. It is translated as CASSQRSSPSTGELFF.

The chain links TRBV15 to TRBJ2-7; 9 nucleotides agree with TRBD1. J lost 3 bases, V lost 0 bases, and 6 bases had no gene match. This CDR3 spans 16 amino acids. The germline gives CDR1 LNHNV, CDR2 YYDKDF (reference sequence). CDR3 region: CATSRDRTGEVYEQYF. For the CDR3, the DNA is TGTGCCACCAGCAGAGATCGGACAGGGGAGGTCTACGAGCAGTACTTC. The full variable domain, completed using reference TRBV15 and TRBJ2-7, is DAMVIQNPRYQVTQFGKPVTLSCSQTLNHNVMYWYQQKSSQAPKLLFHYYDKDFNNEADTPDNFQSRRPNTSFCFLDIRSPGLGDTAMYLCATSRDRTGEVYEQYFGPGTRLTVT.

The chain recombines TRBV5-4 with TRBJ2-3; weak D call: TRBD1 (8 bases). The CDR3 length is 15 residues. Germline-derived CDR1 and CDR2 are SGHNT and YYREEE (reference sequence). Trimming pared 2 bases from V and 3 bases from J, leaving 13 bases between. The CDR3 loop is CASSLTQGGTDTQYF. CDR3 in DNA: TGTGCCAGCAGCTTAACACAGGGGGGGACAGATACGCAGTATTTT.

This clone was detected once. This sequence joins TRBV7-9 and TRBJ2-7; no firm D call. With 0 bases removed from V and 5 bases from J, the gap between germline ends came to 11 bases. There are 14 residues in the CDR3. The germline V gene has CDR1 SEHNR and CDR2 FQNEAQ (reference sequence). The CDR3 DNA sequence: TGTGCCAGCAGCTTAGCGAGGCCGGTCCACGAGCAGTACTTC. Encoded protein: CASSLARPVHEQYF.

This clone was observed a handful of times. The J gene is TRBJ1-1, the V gene TRBV6-5, with D maybe TRBD1 (5 bases). The length of the CDR3 is 13 residues. V lost 7 bases and J lost 1, with 10 bases in between. Germline loops: CDR1 MNHEY, CDR2 SVGAGI. CDR3 in amino acids: CASIGATNTEAFF. In DNA, the CDR3 is TGTGCCAGCATTGGGGCCACGAACACTGAAGCTTTCTTT.

V is TRBV6-5 and J is TRBJ2-1; 8 nucleotides line up with TRBD1. The germline gives CDR1 MNHEY, CDR2 SVGAGI. J gave up 8 bases and V 0 bases, and 9 bases lay outside the gene matches. This CDR3 spans 16 amino acids. CDR3: CASSYSSDRDLDEQFF. In DNA form, the CDR3 reads TGTGCCAGCAGTTACTCCTCGGACAGGGACTTGGATGAGCAGTTCTTC.

The chain couples TRBV7-9 to TRBJ2-1; 10 bases are shared with TRBD2. Germline loops: CDR1 SEHNR, CDR2 FQNEAQ (reference sequence). CDR3 length equals 17 residues. V lost 1 base to trimming and J lost 8 bases; unmatched junction nucleotides: 11. CDR3 coding DNA: TGTGCCAGCAGCTTAGGGCCCCTAGCGGGAGATTCAGATGAGCAGTTCTTC. As protein: CASSLGPLAGDSDEQFF. The whole variable domain, filled in from reference TRBV7-9 and TRBJ2-1, reads DTGVSQNPRHKITKRGQNVTFRCDPISEHNRLYWYRQTLGQGPEFLTYFQNEAQLEKSRLLSDRFSAERPKGSFSTLEIQRTEQGDSAMYLCASSLGPLAGDSDEQFFGPGTRLTVL.

The V gene is TRBV28, the J gene TRBJ2-1, with TRBD1 matching over 9 bases. Germline-derived CDR1 and CDR2 are MDHEN and SYDVKM. CDR3 length: 15 amino acids. J lost 2 bases, V lost 4 bases, and 3 bases had no gene match. CDR3 sequence (DNA): TGTGCCAGCAGTTCCGGACAGGGGACCTACAATGAGCAGTTCTTC. Residues: CASSSGQGTYNEQFF.

V is TRBV27 and J is TRBJ2-7; 7 nucleotides line up with TRBD2. Germline-derived CDR1 and CDR2 are MNHEY and SMNVEV (reference sequence). CDR3 size: 15 residues. J gave up 7 bases and V 6 bases, and 15 bases lay outside the gene matches. CDR3 sequence reads: CASRPGAGTNQEQYF. The CDR3 region has the DNA TGTGCCAGCAGACCCGGAGCGGGGACCAACCAAGAGCAGTACTTC.

The chain employs TRBV5-4 and TRBJ2-7, with TRBD2 matching over 7 bases. J lost 4 bases, V lost 3 bases, and 7 bases had no gene match. The CDR3 totals 14 residues. Germline CDR1 is SGHNT and CDR2 is YYREEE (reference sequence). This CDR3 is CASSSPSGGYEQYF. CDR3 bases: TGTGCCAGCAGCTCCCCCTCGGGAGGTTACGAGCAGTACTTC.

The J gene is TRBJ1-5, the V gene TRBV7-9; 11 bases map to TRBD1. J lost 5 bases, V lost 5 bases, and 8 bases had no gene match. The CDR3 length is 16 residues. Germline lookup yields CDR1 SEHNR and CDR2 FQNEAQ (reference sequence). CDR3 nucleotide sequence: TGTGCCAGCAGCAAGGCGGGACAGGGGGTTGATCAGCCCCAGCATTTT. It specifies CASSKAGQGVDQPQHF.

This chain links TRBV5-1 with TRBJ2-7, with 9 bases aligning to TRBD1. This CDR3 is 16 amino acids long. V shed 0 bases and J 0 bases; nucleotides not matched to a gene: 4. The germline CDR1 and CDR2 sequences are SGHRS and YFSETQ. DNA of the CDR3: TGCGCCAGCAGCTTGGGCCCGGACAGGGGCTCCTACGAGCAGTACTTC. It encodes CASSLGPDRGSYEQYF. The complete variable domain, with remaining parts taken from reference TRBV5-1 and TRBJ2-7, reads KAGVTQTPRYLIKTRGQQVTLSCSPISGHRSVSWYQQTPGQGLQFLFEYFSETQRNKGNFPGRFSGRQFSNSRSEMNVSTLELGDSALYLCASSLGPDRGSYEQYFGPGTRLTVT.

Written as DNA, the CDR3 is TGTGCCAGCAGCTCCGTAGGGGGTGAAGCTGGAAACACCATATATTTT. Amino acid sequence: CASSSVGGEAGNTIYF. The chain employs TRBV28 and TRBJ1-3; maybe TRBD1 (6 bases). Germline CDR1 and CDR2: MDHEN and SYDVKM. The CDR3 totals 16 residues. Trimming removed 6 bases from V and 2 bases from J, with 17 bases in between.

The V and J genes are TRBV7-9 and TRBJ1-2; 9 bases map to TRBD1. In germline, CDR1 is SEHNR, CDR2 FQNEAQ (reference sequence). This CDR3 region has 14 residues. After removal of 3 bases from V and 7 bases from J, the junction contained 6 bases not matched to a gene. The CDR3 nucleotides read TGTGCCAGCAGCTTGGGGGACAGGGAGGTTGGCTACACCTTC. It encodes CASSLGDREVGYTF.

DNA for the CDR3: TGTGCCAGCAGCCCACTACAGGGTTCATCCTACAATGAGCAGTTCTTC. Protein product: CASSPLQGSSYNEQFF. The chain links TRBV7-6 to TRBJ2-1; the D gene is possibly TRBD1 (6 bases). Germline loops: CDR1 SGHVS, CDR2 FNYEAQ. This CDR3 is built from 16 residues. V dropped 5 bases and J dropped 1 base, with 15 bases sitting between them.

The rearrangement joins TRBV30 to TRBJ1-2; D call uncertain. Germline CDR1 and CDR2: GTSNPN and SVGIG (reference sequence). CDR3 length: 12 residues. Trimming took 5 bases from V and 8 from J, leaving 15 bases between them. CDR3 in DNA: TGTGCCTGGCTATCAGTCGGTAGCGGCTACACCTTC. Its protein product is CAWLSVGSGYTF.

The chain is built from TRBV28 and TRBJ1-5, with 11 positions matching TRBD1. Germline V lookup: CDR1 MDHEN, CDR2 SYDVKM. Germline trimming cut 5 bases from V and 0 bases from J; bases unmatched to any gene: 9. This CDR3 comprises 18 residues. Here the CDR3 DNA reads TGTGCCAGCAGTCGAGGACAGGGGGCCGGATATAGCAATCAGCCCCAGCATTTT. Protein: CASSRGQGAGYSNQPQHF.

J is TRBJ2-3 and V is TRBV7-6; D perhaps matches TRBD1 (6 bases). The CDR3 length is 16 residues. Germline CDR1 and CDR2: SGHVS and FNYEAQ. Trimming cost V 1 base and J 3 bases, with 14 bases left between them. CDR3 in DNA: TGTGCCAGCAGCTTAGATACACAGGGAAGGACAGATACGCAGTATTTT. Protein product: CASSLDTQGRTDTQYF.

V usage is TRBV30 and J usage is TRBJ2-5; 8 nucleotides match TRBD2. V lost 1 base, J lost 5 bases, and 12 bases stayed unmatched. The CDR3 covers 16 residues. Germline V gene sequence: CDR1 GTSNPN, CDR2 SVGIG (reference sequence). The DNA of the CDR3 is TGTGCCTGGAGTGGCGGGGCACAAGCGGGGGAGGAGACCCAGTACTTC. This translates into CAWSGGAQAGEETQYF.

This clone was seen only a few times. The chain uses TRBV6-5 and TRBJ1-6; D unresolved. Germline V gives CDR1 MNHEY, CDR2 SVGAGI. The CDR3 runs to 14 residues. V lost 6 bases to trimming and J lost 2 bases, with 8 bases between them. The CDR3 DNA sequence: TGTGCCAGCAGCTCCCTCCCCTATAATTCACCCCTCCACTTT. It codes for CASSSLPYNSPLHF.

The rearrangement uses TRBV30 and TRBJ2-3, with D possibly being TRBD2 (6 bases). CDR3 length: 13 amino acids. CDR1 GTSNPN and CDR2 SVGIG come from the germline V gene (reference sequence). Deletions cut 0 bases from V and 7 bases from J, with 11 bases between. The CDR3 region is CAWSVTAGYTQYF. For the CDR3, the DNA is TGTGCCTGGAGTGTTACAGCGGGTTATACGCAGTATTTT.

This rearrangement joins TRBV28 to TRBJ2-7; D is possibly TRBD1 (5 bases). The V gene's germline CDR1 is MDHEN and CDR2 SYDVKM. This CDR3 spans 13 amino acids. V was clipped by 3 bases and J by 3 bases, with 9 bases between them. The CDR3 bases are TGTGCCAGCAGTTTCCAGGGTGTCTACGAGCAGTACTTC. Its translation is CASSFQGVYEQYF.

V usage is TRBV12-5 and J usage is TRBJ1-1; D perhaps matches TRBD1 (5 bases). This CDR3 contains 12 residues. V lost 4 bases, J lost 8 bases, and 11 bases lay in between. Per the germline V gene, CDR1 is LGHNT and CDR2 is FRNRAP. The CDR3 region is CASGSGGTEAFF. DNA of the CDR3: TGTGCTAGTGGTTCCGGGGGAACCGAAGCTTTCTTT.

The chain links TRBV7-8 to TRBJ2-3; tentative D call: TRBD2 (6 bases). This CDR3 spans 16 amino acids. V was clipped by 6 bases and J by 5 bases, with 21 bases between them. The germline CDR1 and CDR2 sequences are SGHVS and FQNEAQ. The CDR3 DNA is TGTGCCAGCAGGACCTCAACGGGACGGACTAAAGATACGCAGTATTTT. Its protein product is CASRTSTGRTKDTQYF.

There are a few counts of this clone. V and J are TRBV6-6 and TRBJ2-7; 10 positions match TRBD2. V gave up 4 bases and J gave up 1 base; unmatched junction bases: 7. Germline V gives CDR1 MNHNY, CDR2 SVGAGI (reference sequence). The CDR3 contains 16 residues. The CDR3 DNA follows: TGTGCCAGCAGTTTTGAAGCTAGCGGGGGTTCCTACGAGCAGTACTTC. Amino acid sequence: CASSFEASGGSYEQYF.

This sequence joins TRBV19 and TRBJ1-1; the D gene is possibly TRBD1 (5 bases). Germline V gene sequence: CDR1 LNHDA, CDR2 SQIVND (reference sequence). The CDR3 has 14 residues. Deletions cut 8 bases from V and 0 bases from J, with 13 bases between. DNA of the CDR3: TGTGCCAGTGGGAATAGGGGCTTGAACACTGAAGCTTTCTTT. It encodes CASGNRGLNTEAFF.

This chain uses TRBV7-9 with TRBJ2-3; 9 nucleotides line up with TRBD2. The CDR3 is made up of 15 amino acids. Germline trimming cut 5 bases from V and 6 bases from J; bases unmatched to any gene: 9. Germline CDR1 reads SEHNR; CDR2 reads FQNEAQ (reference sequence). The CDR3: CASSPRLAGSDTQYF. As DNA, the CDR3 is TGTGCCAGCAGCCCCCGCCTAGCGGGATCGGATACGCAGTATTTT.

V usage is TRBV9 and J usage is TRBJ2-5; a weak D match, TRBD2 (5 bases). V dropped 2 bases and J dropped 7 bases, with 15 bases sitting between them. Looked up from germline, CDR1 is SGDLS and CDR2 is YYNGEE. This CDR3 region has 14 residues. This chain's CDR3 is CASSVDDKRGTQYF. The CDR3, as DNA: TGTGCCAGCAGCGTTGATGACAAACGGGGGACCCAGTACTTC. Full variable domain (outside the CDR3, taken from reference TRBV9 and TRBJ2-5): DSGVTQTPKHLITATGQRVTLRCSPRSGDLSVYWYQQSLDQGLQFLIQYYNGEERAKGNILERFSAQQFPDLHSELNLSSLELGDSALYFCASSVDDKRGTQYFGPGTRLLVL.